This T cell receptor beta chain emerged from a study of cytomegalovirus exposure and HLA in healthy donors (dated by TCRdb to the late 2010s). About the investigation overall: A later analysis indicated that the roughly 130 validation repertoires were generated on the platform also employed for the roughly 650 repertoires of the first cohort. The study aimed to test whether cataloging public T cell receptors could reveal signatures of past pathogen exposure. Along with the approximately 620-subject first cohort, a separate validation cohort of over 90 different subjects was used. High-throughput TCR immunosequencing, statistical association of individual TCRs with disease status, and machine learning were combined to predict cytomegalovirus infection status. Points the paper makes about the study in general: While some public TCRs were present in many individuals, most TCR sequences turned up only very rarely across donors. Of the cluster scores, roughly 93% were above 0 in a later analysis, which found that TCRs clustered in the first cohort also tended to co-occur in the approximately 110 validation repertoires. According to the authors, the approach could potentially be generalized to other disease states and immunological phenotypes. All 120 repertoires were used to score co-occurrence in the validation cohort in a later analysis, because that analysis had no HLA typing for the cohort. Three of the identified cytomegalovirus-associated TCR beta chains were confirmed in vitro to be specific for cytomegalovirus antigens. In the study, about 150 TCR beta chains were listed as associated with cytomegalovirus. The classifier was reported to diagnose cytomegalovirus status with high specificity and sensitivity in both the original and validation cohorts.

Library generation was performed with the immunoSEQ multiplex PCR assay. The authors processed their data as follows. A statistical classification framework was built to diagnose cytomegalovirus status from the catalog of TCR beta chain sequences. Sourced from immuneACCESS, this table was stored by TCRdb with only in-frame sequences that have V and J called. A share of the clones is absent; for the studies checked, an unresolved V gene accounts for under half, and the remainder has no known explanation. The V and J calls and clone size come from that table; D and trimming were worked out from the DNA. A total of 150,000 to 200,000 clones appear in this sample, 85% to 90% of them only once. The ten largest clones take up more than 1.3% of the sample. A note on this clone: There is no known antigen for this receptor. Base qualities are missing; no much larger clone stands one base away.

The donors were included in the validation cohort of 90 to 150 subjects, a group kept apart from the approximately 700-subject first cohort. The germline V and J ends show losses of 3 bases and 8 bases respectively, and no gene match explains 4 bases of the junction. There are 14 amino acids in the CDR3, from cysteine to phenylalanine inclusive. Only the CDR3 portion is preserved as DNA: 42 bases, with reading frame beginning at the first base. Taken from the germline V gene (reference sequence), the CDR1 and CDR2 loops are PRHDT and FYEKMQ. This receptor chain uses TRBV13 and TRBJ2-1; the central 10 bases match TRBD2. This TCR was recovered from a woman aged 30 to 39 in good health and CMV-seronegative. Sequencing used PBMCs. The DNA sequence reads TGTGCCAGCAGCTTCGGGACTAGCGCGGATGAGCAGTTCTTC. The translation is CASSFGTSADEQFF.